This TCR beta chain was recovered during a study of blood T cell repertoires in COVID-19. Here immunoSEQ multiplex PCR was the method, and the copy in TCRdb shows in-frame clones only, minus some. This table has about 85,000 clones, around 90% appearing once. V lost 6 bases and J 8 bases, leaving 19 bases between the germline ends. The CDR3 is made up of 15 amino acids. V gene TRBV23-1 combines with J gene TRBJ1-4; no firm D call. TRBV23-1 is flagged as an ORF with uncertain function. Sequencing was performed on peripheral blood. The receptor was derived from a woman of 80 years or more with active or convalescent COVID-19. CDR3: CASSPLRPPNEKLFF. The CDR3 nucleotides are TGCGCCAGCAGCCCCCTGCGCCCCCCAAACGAAAAACTGTTTTTT.